Sequencing of this T cell receptor beta chain was carried out in a study of shared clonotypes between healthy human individuals. Germline-derived CDR1 and CDR2 are MNHEY and SMNVEV (reference sequence). V was clipped by 5 bases and J by 2 bases, with 10 bases between them. CDR3 length: 14 amino acids. Investigators spread the genomic DNA of each subset evenly over several immunoSEQ plates. Using immunoSEQ multiplex PCR, the repertoire was profiled, and TCRdb retains in-frame clones only, with some absent. The data hold 1 million to 1.3 million clones, with about 84% observed a single time. Study findings and constraints: Unshared clonotypes carried lower generation probabilities than those common to all four donors.

In regard to this clone: The antigen is unknown. Other DNA sequences from this sample encode an identical CDR3 as well.

The chain recombines TRBV27 with TRBJ1-5; D is perhaps TRBD1 (5 bases). Source material: memory CD4+ T cells from PBMCs. Subset given: CD45RA-negative fraction. The sequence was obtained from a man younger than 35 in good health. Some clones in this sample may be carry-over from other donors' samples. The CDR3 DNA sequence: TGTGCCAGCAGTCTAGGGGTAGGCAATCAGCCCCAGCATTTT. Translated: CASSLGVGNQPQHF.